The 3 T cell receptor beta chains below were found in one sample sequenced in a study of tumor-infiltrating lymphocytes in primary liver carcinoma. Researchers generated TCR beta cDNA from about 460 ng of total RNA, relying on a constant-region primer. Libraries for TCR beta were built through three nested multiplex PCR rounds, which together made up a slightly modified ARM-PCR procedure. Forward primers for TRBV1-TRBV30 and a C-beta reverse primer served the first two PCR rounds, at roughly 10 cycles each. One entry per CDR3 protein results from TCRdb running MiXCR on the multiplex PCR reads. This sample carries around 100,000 distinct CDR3 sequences, around two thirds of them seen once, and the ten largest clones take 12%. Co-extracting RNA and DNA was done with about 18-33 mg of unsorted bulk tissue as input. Sequencing input: liver tumor tissue from sampling region 2. Indicated subset: tumor region T2, inferior pole. The receptor source for this set is a woman aged 55-70 years with primary liver carcinoma and hepatitis B virus infection.

This clonotype was counted many times. A read error may produce the germline difference seen at one junction end. This chain uses TRBV10-3 with TRBJ2-7, with 8 positions matching TRBD2. This CDR3 contains 16 residues. The germline V gene encodes CDR1 ENHRY and CDR2 SYGVKD. The CDR3, as DNA: TGTGCCATCAGGGAGTACCGGGGGGGATTCTCCTACGAGCAGTACTTC. Encoded protein: CAIREYRGGFSYEQYF.

The chain joins TRBV11-2 to TRBJ2-1; 7 positions match TRBD2. Germline V lookup: CDR1 SGHAT, CDR2 FQNNGV. This CDR3 comprises 17 residues. V trimming: 1 base; J trimming: 16 bases; junction bases outside the gene matches: 22. DNA of the CDR3: TGTGCCAGCAGCTTAGGTCTGGTAGTGGGAGGGCCGAATGAACACTTCTTC. It translates to CASSLGLVVGGPNEHFF.

Turning to this clonotype: The CDR3 does not close with the conserved phenylalanine or tryptophan, likely indicating a read error. This chain joins TRBV29-1 and TRBJ1-5; 10 bases fit TRBD1. Per germline, CDR1 SQVTM and CDR2 ANQGSEA. V trimming: 4 bases; J trimming: 6 bases; junction bases outside the gene matches: 6. The length of the CDR3 is 14 residues. DNA for the CDR3: TGCAGCGTTGCGGGACAGGGGATGGTTCAGCCCCAGCATTCT. Encoded protein: CSVAGQGMVQPQHS.